This T cell receptor beta chain came from a study of blood T cell repertoires in COVID-19. Study-wide background: PBMCs, B-cell-depleted T cells, or T cells were the source of the cDNA or gDNA that made up the material.

Method: immunoSEQ multiplex PCR; TCRdb's copy keeps in-frame clones and lacks some. The sample lists 150,000 to 170,000 clones, approximately 80% occurring once. Specimen: peripheral blood. The TCR sequence derives from a woman in her sixties or seventies with COVID-19, enrolled during active disease.

The CDR3 nucleotides are TGTGCCAGCAGCTTCGGACTAGCGGGAGGCCCTAACAATGAGCAGTTCTTC. Translation: CASSFGLAGGPNNEQFF. The genes are TRBV7-9 and TRBJ2-1; 14 bases are a match to TRBD2. CDR3 size: 17 residues. The germline CDR1 and CDR2 sequences are SEHNR and FQNEAQ (reference sequence). The V gene end was trimmed by 3 bases and the J gene end by 5 bases; junction bases not matched to a gene: 6. Supplemented by reference TRBV7-9 and TRBJ2-1, the full variable domain reads DTGVSQNPRHKITKRGQNVTFRCDPISEHNRLYWYRQTLGQGPEFLTYFQNEAQLEKSRLLSDRFSAERPKGSFSTLEIQRTEQGDSAMYLCASSFGLAGGPNNEQFFGPGTRLTVL.